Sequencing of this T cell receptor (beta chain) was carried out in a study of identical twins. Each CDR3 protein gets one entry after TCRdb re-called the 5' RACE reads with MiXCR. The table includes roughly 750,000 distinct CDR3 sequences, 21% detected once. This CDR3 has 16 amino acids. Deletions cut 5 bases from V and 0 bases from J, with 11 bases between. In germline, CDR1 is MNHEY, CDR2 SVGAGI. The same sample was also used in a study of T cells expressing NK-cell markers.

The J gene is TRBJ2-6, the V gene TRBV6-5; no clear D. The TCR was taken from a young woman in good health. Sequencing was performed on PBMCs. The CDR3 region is CASSSPGNSGANVLTF. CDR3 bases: TGTGCCAGCAGTAGTCCGGGTAACTCTGGGGCCAACGTCCTGACTTTC.